The table lists the clone carrying this T cell receptor beta chain with many counts. Its antigen is still unknown. The record originates from a study of T cell repertoires in cytomegalovirus infection. Study-level information: A matching HLA type, together with CMV infection, was signaled by public TCR beta signatures. Regarding the study as a whole: The study found HLA-C-restricted CMV-specific TCR beta clonotypes dominating the ex vivo response. Frequencies of public TCR beta families were cumulated, and this identified carriers of CMV plus the relevant HLA.

This CDR3 comprises 16 residues. The germline CDR1 and CDR2 sequences are DFQATT and SNEGSKA (reference sequence). V was clipped by 3 bases and J by 1 base, with 16 bases between them. TCRdb called the reads again in MiXCR, with one record for every CDR3 protein. The repertoire holds under 800,000 distinct CDR3 sequences, roughly 24% seen once, with 6.5% to 10% in the top ten. The clonotype comes from a human donor in good health (CMV status not recorded). Some clones in this sample may be carry-over from other donors' samples. Input material: CD8+ T cells from PBMCs. V usage is TRBV20-1 and J usage is TRBJ2-1, with a tentative D call TRBD1 (5 bases). The CDR3 region is CSASATGLGSYNEQFF. The CDR3 DNA sequence: TGCAGTGCTAGTGCAACAGGCCTGGGGTCCTACAATGAGCAGTTCTTC.